Described below is a single T cell receptor (beta chain) sequence and its context. Its antigen is not identified. Memory CD4+ T cells were sorted as CD4+CD45RO+CD25- cells. Full-length variable regions came from constant-region reverse primers plus semi-nested Nested Universal Primer A PCR. A single record per CDR3 protein comes from TCRdb applying MiXCR to the 5' RACE reads. The top ten hold around 6.6% of the sample, which has 6,500 to 8,500 distinct CDR3 sequences, 36% seen once. Germline trimming cut 0 bases from V and 7 bases from J; bases unmatched to any gene: 9. The CDR3 extends over 15 amino acids. Per germline, CDR1 GTSNPN and CDR2 SVGIG (reference sequence). Study findings and constraints: The TCR gene usage of tumor memory CD4+ T cells clustered together with blood and lymph node memory CD4+ cells and with lymph node naive CD4+ cells. Tumor-infiltrating Treg TCR alpha and beta sequences overlapped most with tumor naive CD4+ T cells, then blood naive.

The sample consisted of tumor-infiltrating memory CD4+ T cells sorted from the breast tumor. Described subset: memory CD4+ T cells, CD4+CD45RO+CD25-. This TCR derives from a female donor with breast cancer. V usage is TRBV30 and J usage is TRBJ2-7; 10 positions agree with TRBD2. The DNA for the CDR3 is TGTGCCTGGAGTGTACACAGCGGGAGGGCCCGGGAGCAGTACTTC. Translation: CAWSVHSGRAREQYF.